The source of this TCR beta chain is a study of T-cell reconstitution after alpha-beta-depleted transplantation in children. For TCRbeta, the library was prepared with unique molecular identifiers. TCRdb ran MiXCR on the PCR reads and lists one entry per CDR3 protein. The table has some 350,000 distinct CDR3 sequences, about 17% seen once; the top ten hold roughly 40%. Notes on the study in general: Diversity and T-cell counts at one year after transplant derived mostly from new T cells. There were some patients whose high TCRbeta diversity at day 60 came from surviving recipient T cells and thymic progenitors. At around two months after transplant, the alpha-beta T cells were reportedly derived from several hundred expanded clones that came from non-depleted graft cells.

The sample holds a few counts of this clonotype. The antigen remains undetermined. Trimming stripped 1 base from V and 0 bases from J, with 14 bases between. The CDR3 is made up of 16 amino acids. From germline, CDR1 is SQVTM and CDR2 ANQGSEA. The origin of this receptor is a male patient aged 2 to 10 who had a stem cell transplant for acute lymphoblastic leukemia, so the T cells may come from the graft donor. The rearrangement uses TRBV29-1 and TRBJ2-3; possibly TRBD1 for D (5 bases). The sample consisted of PBMCs, mostly from graft donor cells, taken 360 days after TCRalphabeta/CD19-depleted stem cell transplant. The CDR3 DNA follows: TGCAGCGTTGAAGGAGTGACAGAAACTAGCACAGATACGCAGTATTTT. Its protein product is CSVEGVTETSTDTQYF.